The 23 T cell receptor beta chains in this list originate from one sample, sequenced in a study of blood T cell repertoires in COVID-19. Assay used: immunoSEQ multiplex PCR; TCRdb lists only in-frame clones, some missing. The sample lists under 200,000 clones; about four fifths were seen once. Sequencing used PBMCs or T cells enriched from blood (not recorded which). The receptors were sampled from a woman in her sixties or seventies who had recovered from COVID-19.

This clone occurred once. Other DNA sequences from this sample encode an identical CDR3 as well. V and J are TRBV24-1 and TRBJ1-5; tentative D call: TRBD1 (6 bases). The CDR3 consists of 15 residues. V was cut by 5 bases and J by 4 bases, with 14 bases left in between. CDR1 and CDR2 (germline): KGHDR, SFDVKD. CDR3 region: CATSGNDRSNQPQHF. In DNA, the CDR3 is TGTGCCACCAGTGGGAATGACAGGAGTAATCAGCCCCAGCATTTT.

The chain is built from TRBV7-9 and TRBJ1-5; no reliable D call. Germline values: CDR1 SEHNR, CDR2 FQNEAQ (reference sequence). The CDR3 is made up of 12 amino acids. Deletions cut 4 bases from V and 9 bases from J, with 10 bases between. The DNA for the CDR3 is TGTGCCAGCAGCTCCCCCGGTGGGCCCCAGCATTTT. Translation: CASSSPGGPQHF. Variable domain in full (rest from reference TRBV7-9 and TRBJ1-5): DTGVSQNPRHKITKRGQNVTFRCDPISEHNRLYWYRQTLGQGPEFLTYFQNEAQLEKSRLLSDRFSAERPKGSFSTLEIQRTEQGDSAMYLCASSSPGGPQHFGDGTRLSIL.

This clone was counted a few times. This rearrangement joins TRBV5-6 to TRBJ1-3; 8 positions agree with TRBD1. The CDR3 totals 19 residues. The germline V gene encodes CDR1 SGHDT and CDR2 YYEEEE. V shed 0 bases, J shed 0 bases, and the junction held 11 bases outside the gene matches. CDR3 region: CASSLGGRDRPLSGNTIYF. In nucleotides, the CDR3 is TGTGCCAGCAGCTTGGGTGGCCGGGACAGGCCTCTCTCTGGAAACACCATATATTTT.

This chain connects TRBV6-2 or TRBV6-3 to TRBJ2-7; the match to TRBD1 covers 10 bases. The CDR3 covers 16 residues. J lost 3 bases, V lost 2 bases, and 7 bases had no gene match. The germline V gene encodes CDR1 MNHEY and CDR2 SVGEGT. The CDR3 DNA is TGTGCCAGCAGTTACAGGGTGGACAGGGGGGTCTACGAGCAGTACTTC. This translates into CASSYRVDRGVYEQYF.

This chain uses TRBV19 with TRBJ2-1, with 10 bases lining up with TRBD2. This CDR3 has 15 residues. V dropped 5 bases and J dropped 2; count of bases not matched to a gene: 3. The germline CDR1 and CDR2 sequences are LNHDA and SQIVND (reference sequence). The CDR3 nucleotides read TGTGCCAGTAGTGGGAGCGGGGGGGCCTACAATGAGCAGTTCTTC. As protein: CASSGSGGAYNEQFF.

This clone appeared a single time. The chain carries TRBV10-3 and TRBJ2-1; D perhaps matches TRBD2 (6 bases). V was trimmed by 3 bases and J by 4 bases, leaving 13 bases between them. CDR1 is ENHRY, CDR2 SYGVKD, per germline. CDR3 length: 15 amino acids. CDR3 loop: CAISDGGWVYNEQFF. In nucleotides, the CDR3 is TGTGCCATCAGTGATGGAGGGTGGGTATACAATGAGCAGTTCTTC.

The chain uses TRBV2 and TRBJ2-3, with D possibly being TRBD1 (6 bases). Germline CDR1 reads SNHLY; CDR2 reads FYNNEI. CDR3 size: 13 residues. Trimming left V 8 bases short and J 2 bases short, with 11 bases between. The CDR3 region is CASWTDYTDTQYF. The CDR3 DNA reads TGTGCCAGCTGGACAGACTACACAGATACGCAGTATTTT.

J is TRBJ1-6 and V is TRBV29-1; tentatively, D is TRBD1 (5 bases). Trimming removed 3 bases from V and 9 bases from J, with 12 bases in between. Germline lookup yields CDR1 SQVTM and CDR2 ANQGSEA. The CDR3 is 13 residues long. In DNA form, the CDR3 reads TGCAGCGTTGACATGGGGGGTGGTTCACCCCTCCACTTT. Its translation: CSVDMGGGSPLHF.

This clone was seen once. The gene calls are TRBV5-1 and TRBJ2-3; TRBD2 aligns across 10 bases. CDR1 and CDR2 (germline): SGHRS, YFSETQ. Unmatched junction bases numbered 5, after V lost 4 bases and J lost 0 bases. The CDR3 length is 16 residues. The CDR3 bases are TGCGCCAGCAGCCGATCTAGCGGGGGAAGCACAGATACGCAGTATTTT. It codes for CASSRSSGGSTDTQYF. Drawing the rest from reference TRBV5-1 and TRBJ2-3, the complete variable domain is KAGVTQTPRYLIKTRGQQVTLSCSPISGHRSVSWYQQTPGQGLQFLFEYFSETQRNKGNFPGRFSGRQFSNSRSEMNVSTLELGDSALYLCASSRSSGGSTDTQYFGPGTRLTVL.

The rearrangement links TRBV19 to TRBJ1-5; 9 nucleotides line up with TRBD1. This CDR3 is 14 amino acids long. Looked up from germline, CDR1 is LNHDA and CDR2 is SQIVND (reference sequence). V gave up 6 bases and J gave up 4 bases; unmatched junction bases: 4. CDR3 nucleotide sequence: TGTGCCAGTAGGACAGGGGGGGCTAATCAGCCCCAGCATTTT. This sequence encodes CASRTGGANQPQHF.

The genes are TRBV2 and TRBJ2-2; the match to TRBD1 covers 8 bases. V shed 5 bases and J 3 bases; nucleotides not matched to a gene: 8. Looked up from germline, CDR1 is SNHLY and CDR2 is FYNNEI. The length of the CDR3 is 16 residues. Here the CDR3 reads CASSSGGAGDTGELFF. CDR3 nucleotides: TGTGCCAGCAGTTCAGGGGGCGCAGGGGACACCGGGGAGCTGTTTTTT.

In its sample, this clone was seen a few times. The chain is built from TRBV10-1 and TRBJ1-6, with 10 bases identical to TRBD1. This CDR3 is built from 15 residues. Germline trimming cut 5 bases from V and 4 bases from J; bases unmatched to any gene: 2. CDR1 and CDR2 (germline): WNHNN, SYGVQD (reference sequence). CDR3 loop: CASSRDRGYNSPLHF. The CDR3 nucleotides read TGCGCCAGCAGTAGGGACAGGGGTTATAATTCACCCCTCCACTTT.

J is TRBJ2-1 and V is TRBV7-2; D is unresolved. The CDR3 length is 14 residues. CDR1 and CDR2 from the germline V gene are SGHTA and FQGNSA. Trimming pared 1 base from V and 3 bases from J, leaving 7 bases between. CDR3 sequence reads: CASSLGRNYNEQFF. CDR3 DNA: TGTGCCAGCAGCTTAGGGCGGAACTACAATGAGCAGTTCTTC.

The rearrangement joins TRBV7-2 to TRBJ2-1, with a possible D match to TRBD2 (6 bases). CDR1 is SGHTA, CDR2 FQGNSA, per germline. V lost 1 base, J lost 12 bases, and 16 bases lay in between. This CDR3 has 14 residues. Here the CDR3 reads CASSLGTGTGVQFF. The CDR3 DNA reads as TGTGCCAGCAGCTTAGGAACGGGGACGGGGGTGCAGTTCTTC. Variable domain in full (rest from reference TRBV7-2 and TRBJ2-1): GAGVSQSPSNKVTEKGKDVELRCDPISGHTALYWYRQSLGQGLEFLIYFQGNSAPDKSGLPSDRFSAERTGGSVSTLTIQRTQQEDSAVYLCASSLGTGTGVQFFGPGTRLTVL.

The gene calls are TRBV7-8 and TRBJ1-4; 8 bases line up with TRBD1. Germline CDR1 is SGHVS and CDR2 is FQNEAQ. This CDR3 has 15 amino acids. V shed 3 bases and J 8 bases; nucleotides not matched to a gene: 8. CDR3 DNA sequence: TGTGCCAGCAGCTTCCAGGGGGCGATCTGGGAAAAACTGTTTTTT. It encodes CASSFQGAIWEKLFF.

CDR3 bases: TGTGCCAGCAGCCACGGCGGGGTGCCCTCCTACGAGCAGTACTTC. Encoded protein: CASSHGGVPSYEQYF. V is TRBV3-1 (or the pseudogene TRBV3-2) and J is TRBJ2-7, with D tentatively TRBD2 (6 bases). The CDR3 extends over 15 amino acids. Germline-derived CDR1 and CDR2 are LGHDT and YNNKEL (reference sequence). V dropped 3 bases and J dropped 0 bases, with 12 bases sitting between them.

The chain carries TRBV30 and TRBJ1-3, with D unresolved. Germline V gene data show CDR1 as GTSNPN and CDR2 as SVGIG (reference sequence). The CDR3 consists of 14 residues. Trimming pared 3 bases from V and 2 bases from J, leaving 11 bases between. CDR3 residues: CAWSRRGPGNTIYF. DNA for the CDR3: TGTGCCTGGAGCAGACGCGGCCCTGGAAACACCATATATTTT.

This chain connects TRBV2 to TRBJ1-1, with a tentative D call TRBD1 (5 bases). Between the trimmed V and J ends, which lost 11 bases and 2 bases, there was a span of 15 bases. CDR3 length equals 13 residues. From germline, CDR1 is SNHLY and CDR2 FYNNEI. CDR3 in amino acids: CAGKKGINTEAFF. The CDR3 DNA is TGTGCCGGCAAAAAGGGGATTAACACTGAAGCTTTCTTT.

The rearrangement uses TRBV27 and TRBJ1-3; 11 bases are a match to TRBD1. The ends lost 6 bases at V and 3 bases at J; junction bases unmatched: 7. CDR1 MNHEY and CDR2 SMNVEV come from the germline V gene (reference sequence). The CDR3 length is 16 residues. This CDR3 reads CASRGGQGAGGNTIYF. The CDR3 region has the DNA TGTGCCAGCAGGGGAGGACAGGGGGCTGGTGGAAACACCATATATTTT.

The gene calls are TRBV6-6 and TRBJ2-6; perhaps TRBD1 as D (6 bases). V was cut by 5 bases and J by 0 bases, with 17 bases left in between. The CDR3 is made up of 18 amino acids. Germline CDR1 MNHNY, CDR2 SVGAGI (reference sequence). The CDR3 DNA reads TGTGCCAGCAGTCCAGGGAACAGGGCTTACTCTGGGGCCAACGTCCTGACTTTC. Protein product: CASSPGNRAYSGANVLTF.

CDR3 loop: CASRREDRGPYEQYF. CDR3 DNA: TGTGCCAGCAGACGAGAGGACAGGGGGCCCTACGAGCAGTACTTC. V gene TRBV6-5 combines with J gene TRBJ2-7; TRBD1 matches 11 bases. The CDR3 is made up of 15 amino acids. CDR1 MNHEY and CDR2 SVGAGI come from the germline V gene. The V and J ends lost 6 bases and 2 bases, in that order; junction bases with no gene match: 6.

This clone was counted a single time. The V call is TRBV13, the J call TRBJ2-1, with D possibly TRBD2 on 7 matching bases. V shed 1 base and J shed 4 bases, with 14 bases lying between them. Germline CDR1 PRHDT, CDR2 FYEKMQ (reference sequence). CDR3 size: 16 residues. CDR3 amino acids: CASSLVSGGKYNEQFF. CDR3 nucleotide sequence: TGTGCCAGCAGCTTAGTATCGGGGGGCAAATACAATGAGCAGTTCTTC.

This clone has ten or more counts. The rearrangement joins TRBV3-1 (or the pseudogene TRBV3-2) to TRBJ2-7; 8 positions match TRBD1. V dropped 4 bases and J dropped 6; count of bases not matched to a gene: 8. Germline CDR1 LGHDT, CDR2 YNNKEL (reference sequence). The CDR3 loop spans 14 amino acids. CDR3 region: CASSRSGQVTEQYF. The CDR3 DNA reads as TGTGCCAGCAGCCGGTCGGGACAGGTGACCGAGCAGTACTTC.